These 14 T cell receptor beta chains originate from one sample sequenced in a study of cytomegalovirus exposure and HLA in healthy donors. PCR amplification relied on 60 Vbeta primers (plus 13 Jbeta primers). Sequencing used immunoSEQ multiplex PCR; TCRdb keeps in-frame clones, though not all of them. The sample holds hundreds of thousands of clones; around 80% are singletons and the top ten take approximately 3.9%. Source material: PBMCs. The origin of the receptors is a male donor in good health and CMV-seronegative.

J is TRBJ2-1 and V is TRBV21-1; the D call TRBD2 from the table was never checked on the DNA. TRBV21-1 is reported as a pseudogene. This CDR3 contains 16 residues. Here the CDR3 reads CASSGPGLAGDREQFF. The DNA for the CDR3 is TGTGCCAGCAGCGGCCCGGGACTAGCGGGAGACCGTGAGCAGTTCTTC.

V and J are TRBV2 and TRBJ2-7; D is perhaps TRBD1 (5 bases). V lost 1 base to trimming and J lost 3 bases, with 10 bases between them. The CDR3 sequence is 14 residues long. CDR1 is SNHLY, CDR2 FYNNEI, per germline. The CDR3 loop reads CASSEEGRGYEQYF. Written as DNA, the CDR3 is TGTGCCAGCAGTGAAGAGGGAAGGGGCTACGAGCAGTACTTC.

The rearrangement uses TRBV6-5 and TRBJ2-1; D perhaps matches TRBD2 (5 bases). This CDR3 comprises 12 residues. CDR1 and CDR2 from the germline V gene are MNHEY and SVGAGI. V lost 6 bases and J 6 bases, leaving 9 bases between the germline ends. This CDR3 reads CASRHTSNEQFF. CDR3 nucleotides: TGTGCCAGCAGACATACTAGCAATGAGCAGTTCTTC.

The chain recombines TRBV15 with TRBJ2-5; 8 positions agree with TRBD1. The assigned J gene may be wrong: the sequence end matches TRBJ2-7 better. The germline gives CDR1 LNHNV, CDR2 YYDKDF (reference sequence). This CDR3 has 15 amino acids. CDR3 nucleotide sequence: TGTGCCACCAGCAGAGCTCGACAGGGGCGTTACGAGCAGTACTTC. Translation gives CATSRARQGRYEQYF.

This rearrangement joins TRBV25-1 to TRBJ1-2, with D possibly TRBD1 on 6 matching bases. Germline CDR1 reads MGHDK; CDR2 reads SYGVNS. Trimming removed 7 bases at V and 3 bases at J, with 12 bases between. The CDR3 length is 13 residues. This chain's CDR3 is CASNGEGDYGYTF. The CDR3 DNA sequence: TGTGCCAGCAATGGAGAGGGGGACTATGGCTACACCTTC.

The rearrangement links TRBV6-4 to TRBJ2-1, with D perhaps TRBD2 (8 bases). Germline CDR1 and CDR2: MRHNA and SNTAGT. The CDR3 runs 15 residues. The germline V and J ends were trimmed by 8 bases and 9 bases, with 23 bases remaining between them. CDR3 nucleotide sequence: TGTGCCAGCGCCAAGGGGGCGGGAGGCCTTAGTGAGCAGTTCTTC. As protein: CASAKGAGGLSEQFF.

The chain has TRBV7-6 and TRBJ2-7; 7 bases match TRBD1. In germline, CDR1 is SGHVS, CDR2 FNYEAQ. The CDR3 loop spans 12 amino acids. V shed 1 base, J shed 10 bases, and the junction held 4 bases outside the gene matches. The DNA for the CDR3 is TGTGCCAGCAGCTTAGAGACAGGGCCACAGTACTTC. This sequence encodes CASSLETGPQYF.

Only one count was recorded for this clone. V gene TRBV11-3 combines with J gene TRBJ2-3, with 7 positions matching TRBD1. CDR3 size: 14 residues. Germline V gives CDR1 SGHNT, CDR2 YENEEA. J was trimmed by 4 bases and V by 5 bases; bases with no gene match: 6. The CDR3: CASSMRTGSDTQYF. CDR3 coding DNA: TGTGCCAGCAGCATGAGGACAGGATCAGATACGCAGTATTTT.

The sample holds a few counts of this clone. The J gene is TRBJ1-1, the V gene TRBV6-5, with 7 positions matching TRBD1. With 7 bases clipped from V and 6 bases from J, the junction kept 11 bases outside the gene matches. The CDR3 spans 14 residues. The germline CDR1 and CDR2 sequences are MNHEY and SVGAGI. The CDR3: CASTAGKQGSEAFF. The CDR3 coding sequence is TGTGCCAGCACCGCCGGGAAACAGGGGTCTGAAGCTTTCTTT.

This chain connects TRBV5-1 to TRBJ2-7; 10 bases agree with TRBD2. This CDR3 contains 15 residues. Germline V gives CDR1 SGHRS, CDR2 YFSETQ. V was clipped by 0 bases and J by 7 bases; unmatched bases: 7. The CDR3 DNA follows: TGCGCCAGCAGCTTGGCGCTAGCGGGAGTAGGTGAGCAGTACTTC. This translates into CASSLALAGVGEQYF.

The CDR3 nucleotides are TGCAGCGTTGAACAGGGCCTAGGGGAGCAGTACTTC. Residues: CSVEQGLGEQYF. The chain links TRBV29-1 to TRBJ2-7; possible D gene TRBD1, 5 bases. The germline gives CDR1 SQVTM, CDR2 ANQGSEA. The V and J ends lost 2 bases and 7 bases respectively, with 12 bases between them. The CDR3 totals 12 residues.

The chain is built from TRBV5-8 and TRBJ2-7, with TRBD1 matching over 7 bases. Germline V gene data show CDR1 as SGHTS and CDR2 as YDEGEE. The CDR3 covers 15 residues. Unmatched junction bases numbered 10, after V lost 4 bases and J lost 3 bases. The CDR3, as DNA: TGTGCCAGCAGCGTGCGGACAGGCCTCCGCTACGAGCAGTACTTC. This gives the protein CASSVRTGLRYEQYF.

This chain joins TRBV7-2 and TRBJ2-2; TRBD1 matches 9 bases. V was clipped by 5 bases and J by 3 bases; unmatched bases: 4. The CDR3 extends over 15 amino acids. Germline CDR1 SGHTA, CDR2 FQGNSA. For the CDR3, the DNA is TGTGCCAGCAGCGGAGACAGGGGGTACACCGGGGAGCTGTTTTTT. This gives the protein CASSGDRGYTGELFF.

The chain links TRBV27 to TRBJ2-7; 7 bases align to TRBD1. V lost 5 bases to trimming and J lost 5 bases; unmatched junction nucleotides: 3. CDR1 is MNHEY, CDR2 SMNVEV, per germline (reference sequence). This CDR3 is 12 amino acids long. The CDR3 spells CASSLTGNEQYF. CDR3 sequence (DNA): TGTGCCAGCAGTCTGACAGGGAACGAGCAGTACTTC.